A single sample is the source of the 21 T cell receptor beta chains below, sequenced in a study of blood T cells in healthy people across ages. Using a J-beta primer mix together with a sample-barcoded 5' primer, a second PCR was run for about 6 to 11 cycles. TCRdb reanalysed the 5' RACE reads using MiXCR and keeps one entry per CDR3 protein. The table records roughly 700,000 distinct CDR3 sequences, about half of them present only once. Sequenced sample: blood. These receptors originate from a woman aged 55-70 years in good health.

This chain joins TRBV4-2 and TRBJ1-1; D uncertain. The germline CDR1 and CDR2 sequences are LGHNA and YNFKEQ. The CDR3 runs 15 residues. V lost 1 base, J lost 1 base, and 10 bases lay in between. Here the CDR3 reads CASSQAGLGNTEAFF. The CDR3 DNA reads as TGTGCCAGCAGCCAAGCCGGACTGGGGAACACTGAAGCTTTCTTT.

The chain joins TRBV29-1 to TRBJ2-5; TRBD1 matches at 9 bases. Trimming cost V 6 bases and J 11 bases; bases outside gene matches: 16. Germline values: CDR1 SQVTM, CDR2 ANQGSEA. The CDR3 is 14 amino acids. In DNA form, the CDR3 reads TGCAGCGTGACGGAAGGGACAGGGCAGGTTGAGCAGTACTTC. It codes for CSVTEGTGQVEQYF.

This clonotype was seen many times. The rearrangement uses TRBV28 and TRBJ2-7; 8 nucleotides line up with TRBD1. The germline gives CDR1 MDHEN, CDR2 SYDVKM. This CDR3 spans 15 amino acids. Trimming at V came to 2 bases and at J to 3 bases, leaving 6 bases not matched to a gene. CDR3 nucleotides: TGTGCCAGCAGTTTACCCGGCGGACAGGGCTACGAGCAGTACTTC. Amino acid sequence: CASSLPGGQGYEQYF.

This clonotype was observed a few times. The rearrangement joins TRBV2 to TRBJ2-5; TRBD2 agrees at 8 bases. The CDR3 covers 13 residues. V gave up 8 bases and J gave up 2 bases; unmatched junction bases: 4. Germline lookup yields CDR1 SNHLY and CDR2 FYNNEI. CDR3 sequence reads: CASPGGPQETQYF. CDR3 DNA: TGTGCCAGCCCGGGAGGGCCACAAGAGACCCAGTACTTC.

The rearrangement uses TRBV10-3 and TRBJ2-3, with D possibly TRBD2 on 7 matching bases. The CDR3 consists of 14 residues. The V gene's germline CDR1 is ENHRY and CDR2 SYGVKD. V dropped 8 bases and J dropped 4 bases, with 16 bases sitting between them. The CDR3 bases are TGTGCCATCGGGGGCGGGAGTCATGCAGATACGCAGTATTTT. It encodes CAIGGGSHADTQYF.

This clonotype has just a few counts. The CDR3 DNA is TGTGCCAGCAAAGAGGGGGTTGCAACTAATGAAAAACTGTTTTTT. It translates to CASKEGVATNEKLFF. The chain uses TRBV7-2 and TRBJ1-4; a weak D match, TRBD1 (6 bases). This CDR3 has 15 amino acids. Germline CDR1 and CDR2: SGHTA and FQGNSA. V was clipped by 7 bases and J by 0 bases, with 12 bases between them.

V and J are TRBV20-1 and TRBJ2-2; 12 nucleotides line up with TRBD2. CDR1 is DFQATT, CDR2 SNEGSKA, per germline (reference sequence). The CDR3 length is 18 residues. V lost 1 base, J lost 6 bases, and 12 bases stayed unmatched. CDR3 residues: CSARVYFPGLAGPGELFF. In DNA form, the CDR3 reads TGCAGTGCTAGAGTTTATTTCCCGGGACTAGCGGGTCCCGGGGAGCTGTTTTTT.

The chain joins TRBV7-2 to TRBJ2-5; D remains unclear. The V and J ends lost 3 bases and 8 bases respectively, with 13 bases between them. Germline values: CDR1 SGHTA, CDR2 FQGNSA. The CDR3 totals 13 residues. CDR3 protein: CASSLLGLRTQYF. The CDR3 DNA is TGTGCCAGCAGCTTGCTGGGCTTGCGCACCCAGTACTTC.

This clonotype turned up a few times. CDR3 residues: CASSQDAGQGSYEQYF. The CDR3 DNA follows: TGTGCCAGCAGCCAAGATGCGGGACAGGGTTCCTACGAGCAGTACTTC. The chain joins TRBV4-2 to TRBJ2-7; 9 nucleotides line up with TRBD1. The V segment lost 0 bases and the J segment 1 base; nucleotides outside the gene matches: 4. The CDR3 covers 16 residues. CDR1 and CDR2 from the germline V gene are LGHNA and YNFKEQ.

This chain links TRBV2 with TRBJ2-7, with D perhaps matching TRBD2 (5 bases). The CDR3 length is 14 residues. Trimming left V 5 bases short and J 9 bases short, with 20 bases between. Germline-derived CDR1 and CDR2 are SNHLY and FYNNEI. The CDR3 sequence is CASSFPGPGVGQYF. As DNA, the CDR3 is TGTGCCAGCAGTTTTCCCGGGCCCGGGGTAGGGCAGTACTTC.

This clonotype occurred a few times. V and J are TRBV29-1 and TRBJ2-1; no definite D call. CDR1 and CDR2 from the germline V gene are SQVTM and ANQGSEA. With 4 bases removed from V and 7 bases from J, the gap between germline ends came to 14 bases. The CDR3 has 13 residues. CDR3 residues: CSVARADTNEQFF. The CDR3 DNA reads TGCAGCGTTGCAAGGGCAGATACAAATGAGCAGTTCTTC.

The rearrangement uses TRBV12-3 or TRBV12-4 and TRBJ2-1; 9 positions match TRBD1. V dropped 7 bases and J dropped 8; count of bases not matched to a gene: 12. This CDR3 contains 15 residues. This chain's CDR3 is CASTAGDREVDEQFF. Here the CDR3 DNA reads TGTGCCAGCACCGCCGGGGACAGGGAGGTCGATGAGCAGTTCTTC.

This clonotype was seen at least ten times. The chain uses TRBV4-2 and TRBJ2-5, with 11 bases that match TRBD2. Germline CDR1 and CDR2: LGHNA and YNFKEQ. V dropped 6 bases and J dropped 3; count of bases not matched to a gene: 9. The CDR3 length is 16 residues. In DNA, the CDR3 is TGTGCCAGCAGTGTTGGGACTAGCGGACGAGAAGAGACCCAGTACTTC. This gives the protein CASSVGTSGREETQYF.

The rearrangement links TRBV28 to TRBJ2-3, with D maybe TRBD1 (5 bases). Germline V gene data show CDR1 as MDHEN and CDR2 as SYDVKM. The CDR3 extends over 14 amino acids. Trimming removed 3 bases from V and 2 bases from J, with 9 bases in between. The CDR3 DNA is TGTGCCAGCAGTTTCGTAGGGGTCACAGATACGCAGTATTTT. Its protein product is CASSFVGVTDTQYF.

There are a few counts of this clonotype. The V and J genes are TRBV29-1 and TRBJ1-2; D gene unclear. Germline V gives CDR1 SQVTM, CDR2 ANQGSEA. The CDR3 is 13 residues long. V lost 7 bases to trimming and J lost 0 bases, with 12 bases between them. CDR3 sequence: CSATDGANYGYTF. CDR3 coding DNA: TGCAGCGCTACGGACGGAGCTAACTATGGCTACACCTTC.

The rearrangement uses TRBV11-2 and TRBJ2-3; weak D call: TRBD2 (5 bases). The CDR3 is 15 residues long. CDR1 is SGHAT, CDR2 FQNNGV, per germline. V lost 5 bases and J 4 bases, leaving 16 bases between the germline ends. CDR3 sequence: CASSVSAADADTQYF. The CDR3 DNA reads as TGTGCCAGCAGCGTGAGCGCAGCGGATGCAGATACGCAGTATTTT. The full variable domain, with the rest looked up from reference TRBV11-2 and TRBJ2-3, is EAGVAQSPRYKIIEKRQSVAFWCNPISGHATLYWYQQILGQGPKLLIQFQNNGVVDDSQLPKDRFSAERLKGVDSTLKIQPAKLEDSAVYLCASSVSAADADTQYFGPGTRLTVL.

This clonotype was seen once. The rearrangement links TRBV5-1 to TRBJ1-5; 8 nucleotides line up with TRBD1. CDR1 SGHRS and CDR2 YFSETQ come from the germline V gene. The V gene end was trimmed by 3 bases and the J gene end by 6 bases; junction bases not matched to a gene: 8. This CDR3 region has 15 residues. For the CDR3, the DNA is TGCGCCAGCAGCTCGACAGGGGATAAAGGTCAGCCCCAGCATTTT. As protein: CASSSTGDKGQPQHF.

The chain recombines TRBV6-2 or TRBV6-3 with TRBJ2-7; D is perhaps TRBD2 (5 bases). The CDR3 is 13 residues long. CDR1 MNHEY and CDR2 SVGEGT come from the germline V gene. Trimming removed 7 bases from V and 4 bases from J, with 14 bases in between. The CDR3 spells CASIGGGLYEQYF. The CDR3 DNA reads TGTGCCAGCATCGGCGGAGGACTTTACGAGCAGTACTTC.

The CDR3 here is CASSGQGARIDTQYF. CDR3 DNA sequence: TGTGCCAGCAGTGGACAGGGGGCGCGAATAGATACGCAGTATTTT. V usage is TRBV2 and J usage is TRBJ2-3; 10 nucleotides line up with TRBD1. Trimming at V came to 4 bases and at J to 5 bases, leaving 6 bases not matched to a gene. Germline CDR1 is SNHLY and CDR2 is FYNNEI. The length of the CDR3 is 15 residues.

The chain links TRBV5-6 to TRBJ2-7, with TRBD2 identical over 14 bases. This CDR3 is built from 19 residues. The germline V gene has CDR1 SGHDT and CDR2 YYEEEE. The trim removed 0 bases at V and 0 bases at J, leaving 8 bases unmatched. The CDR3 protein is CASSLAGTSGSWSSYEQYF. Here the CDR3 DNA reads TGTGCCAGCAGCTTGGCCGGGACTAGCGGGAGTTGGAGCTCCTACGAGCAGTACTTC.

This clonotype was found a few times. The genes are TRBV7-3 and TRBJ2-3, with 9 nucleotides matching TRBD2. CDR1 is SGHTA and CDR2 is FQGTGA in the germline V gene. This CDR3 has 16 residues. Losses at the gene ends were 4 bases for V and 5 bases for J; bases not matched to a gene: 10. CDR3 region: CASSSSPSGMGDTQYF. The DNA for the CDR3 is TGTGCCAGCAGCTCCTCGCCTAGCGGGATGGGAGATACGCAGTATTTT. Full variable domain (missing parts from reference TRBV7-3 and TRBJ2-3): GAGVSQTPSNKVTEKGKYVELRCDPISGHTALYWYRQSLGQGPEFLIYFQGTGAADDSGLPNDRFFAVRPEGSVSTLKIQRTERGDSAVYLCASSSSPSGMGDTQYFGPGTRLTVL.